Listed here are 10 T cell receptor beta chains from one sample, sequenced in a study of blood T cells in healthy people across ages. The second PCR ran roughly 6 to 11 cycles with a sample-barcoded 5' primer and J-beta primers. TCRdb passed the 5' RACE reads through MiXCR, listing each CDR3 protein once. Of around 800,000 distinct CDR3 sequences in the sample, around 68% were seen once. The sequencing input was blood. All receptors derive from a man between 25 and 39 years old in good health.

This clonotype occurred many times. The chain has TRBV7-2 and TRBJ2-5, with D unresolved. The CDR3 loop spans 13 amino acids. V lost 2 bases, J lost 5 bases, and 9 bases lay in between. In germline, CDR1 is SGHTA, CDR2 FQGNSA. The CDR3 loop reads CASSLSGWETQYF. The CDR3 DNA is TGTGCCAGCAGCTTATCCGGGTGGGAGACCCAGTACTTC.

The chain is built from TRBV29-1 and TRBJ1-1; TRBD1 aligns across 7 bases. The length of the CDR3 is 16 residues. Germline loops: CDR1 SQVTM, CDR2 ANQGSEA. The trim removed 4 bases at V and 0 bases at J, leaving 11 bases unmatched. In DNA form, the CDR3 reads TGCAGCGTTGGGATCACAGGGGTTCCTCTGAACACTGAAGCTTTCTTT. This gives the protein CSVGITGVPLNTEAFF. The variable domain in full, with the rest retrieved from reference TRBV29-1 and TRBJ1-1, is SAVISQKPSRDICQRGTSLTIQCQVDSQVTMMFWYRQQPGQSLTLIATANQGSEATYESGFVIDKFPISRPNLTFSTLTVSNMSPEDSSIYLCSVGITGVPLNTEAFFGQGTRLTVV.

This clonotype was found a few times. The rearrangement uses TRBV5-6 and TRBJ2-5, with D possibly being TRBD1 (5 bases). The germline V gene encodes CDR1 SGHDT and CDR2 YYEEEE. CDR3 length: 14 residues. V was clipped by 0 bases and J by 7 bases, with 13 bases between them. CDR3 in DNA: TGTGCCAGCAGCTTGGAGCTCAGGGAAGTGACCCAGTACTTC. Its translation: CASSLELREVTQYF.

The J gene is TRBJ1-2, the V gene TRBV6-5; maybe TRBD1 (6 bases). Trimming pared 4 bases from V and 1 base from J, leaving 13 bases between. The CDR3 is 15 residues long. From germline, CDR1 is MNHEY and CDR2 SVGAGI. CDR3 in amino acids: CASSSQQGSNYGYTF. As DNA, the CDR3 is TGTGCCAGCAGTTCACAACAGGGTAGTAACTATGGCTACACCTTC.

This clonotype has a count of ten or more. V and J are TRBV7-3 and TRBJ2-3; D uncertain. Deletions cut 5 bases from V and 6 bases from J, with 6 bases between. CDR1 is SGHTA, CDR2 FQGTGA, per germline. The CDR3 loop spans 11 amino acids. The CDR3 reads CASSEGDTQYF. In nucleotides, the CDR3 is TGTGCCAGCAGCGAAGGGGATACGCAGTATTTT.

The V and J genes are TRBV12-3 or TRBV12-4 and TRBJ2-7; TRBD1 agrees at 8 bases. The CDR3 covers 16 residues. The J segment lost 3 bases and the V segment lost 1 base, leaving 8 bases of the junction unmatched. CDR3 protein: CASSLGALTGVYEQYF. CDR3 nucleotides: TGTGCCAGCAGTTTAGGGGCTCTGACAGGGGTCTACGAGCAGTACTTC.

The chain joins TRBV12-3 or TRBV12-4 to TRBJ2-3, with a possible D match to TRBD2 (6 bases). Trimming removed 3 bases from V and 0 bases from J, with 13 bases in between. This CDR3 contains 16 residues. The CDR3 DNA reads TGTGCCAGCAGTTTGGTTGGGACTTATAGCACAGATACGCAGTATTTT. Its translation is CASSLVGTYSTDTQYF.

This clonotype was detected once. The rearrangement joins TRBV4-2 to TRBJ2-6, with D perhaps being TRBD1 or TRBD2 (5 bases each). Deletions cut 3 bases from V and 2 bases from J, with 11 bases between. The CDR3 length is 16 residues. Germline loops: CDR1 LGHNA, CDR2 YNFKEQ. The CDR3 region is CASSQGTPTGANVLTF. As DNA, the CDR3 is TGTGCCAGCAGCCAGGGGACGCCGACTGGGGCCAACGTCCTGACTTTC.

This clonotype appeared a few times. V gene TRBV29-1 combines with J gene TRBJ2-5; D is perhaps TRBD1 (5 bases). CDR1 is SQVTM and CDR2 is ANQGSEA in the germline V gene. V was shortened by 5 bases and J by 4 bases, with 14 bases between the two germline ends. The CDR3 spans 13 residues. The CDR3 DNA reads TGCAGCGTTACGGCCTCCAGGGCAGAGACCCAGTACTTC. Translating gives CSVTASRAETQYF. Together with reference TRBV29-1 and TRBJ2-5, the CDR3 gives the full variable domain: SAVISQKPSRDICQRGTSLTIQCQVDSQVTMMFWYRQQPGQSLTLIATANQGSEATYESGFVIDKFPISRPNLTFSTLTVSNMSPEDSSIYLCSVTASRAETQYFGPGTRLLVL.

This clonotype was seen a few times. The V call is TRBV18, the J call TRBJ2-5; 7 positions match TRBD1. Germline V lookup: CDR1 KGHSH, CDR2 LQKENI. V dropped 4 bases and J dropped 1; count of bases not matched to a gene: 3. This CDR3 has 14 amino acids. The CDR3 DNA sequence: TGTGCCAGCTCACTCAACAGGGGCCAAGAGACCCAGTACTTC. As protein: CASSLNRGQETQYF. Full variable domain (outside the CDR3, taken from reference TRBV18 and TRBJ2-5): NAGVMQNPRHLVRRRGQEARLRCSPMKGHSHVYWYRQLPEEGLKFMVYLQKENIIDESGMPKERFSAEFPKEGPSILRIQQVVRGDSAAYFCASSLNRGQETQYFGPGTRLLVL.